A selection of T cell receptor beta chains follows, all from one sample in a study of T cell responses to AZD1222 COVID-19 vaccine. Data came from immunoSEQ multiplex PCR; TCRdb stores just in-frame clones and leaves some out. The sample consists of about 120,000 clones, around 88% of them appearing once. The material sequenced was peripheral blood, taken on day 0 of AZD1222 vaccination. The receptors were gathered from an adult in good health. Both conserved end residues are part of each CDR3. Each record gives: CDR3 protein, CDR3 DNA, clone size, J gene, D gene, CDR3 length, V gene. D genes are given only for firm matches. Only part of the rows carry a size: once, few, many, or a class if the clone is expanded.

cdr3_aa: CASSSGARPDYGYTF; cdr3_nt: TGTGCCAGTAGTTCGGGCGCCCGGCCGGATTATGGCTACACCTTC; clone_size: .; j_call: TRBJ1-2; d_call: .; cdr3_length: 15; v_call: TRBV19
cdr3_aa: CASSRQGAHEKLFF; cdr3_nt: TGTGCCAGCAGTCGACAGGGGGCGCATGAAAAACTGTTTTTT; clone_size: .; j_call: TRBJ1-4; d_call: TRBD1; cdr3_length: 14; v_call: TRBV6-2/TRBV6-3
cdr3_aa: CASSLEIGVPADTQYF; cdr3_nt: TGTGCCAGCAGCTTAGAAATTGGGGTCCCCGCAGATACGCAGTATTTT; clone_size: .; j_call: TRBJ2-3; d_call: .; cdr3_length: 16; v_call: TRBV7-8
cdr3_aa: CASSLLAGRRGETQYF; cdr3_nt: TGTGCCAGTAGCCTTCTAGCGGGTCGTCGGGGGGAGACCCAGTACTTC; clone_size: .; j_call: TRBJ2-5; d_call: TRBD2; cdr3_length: 16; v_call: TRBV19
cdr3_aa: CASSLGPGLLNEKLFF; cdr3_nt: TGTGCCAGCAGCTTAGGGCCGGGACTACTCAATGAAAAACTGTTTTTT; clone_size: .; j_call: TRBJ1-4; d_call: .; cdr3_length: 16; v_call: TRBV7-2
cdr3_aa: CASSFNGDTDTQYF; cdr3_nt: TGCGCCAGCAGCTTTAATGGCGACACAGATACGCAGTATTTT; clone_size: .; j_call: TRBJ2-3; d_call: .; cdr3_length: 14; v_call: TRBV5-1
cdr3_aa: CASSYTGTTYNSPLHF; cdr3_nt: TGTGCCAGCAGTTACACAGGGACCACCTATAATTCACCCCTCCACTTT; clone_size: .; j_call: TRBJ1-6; d_call: .; cdr3_length: 16; v_call: TRBV6-5
cdr3_aa: CASRTYAVGRGHEQYF; cdr3_nt: TGCGCCAGCAGGACCTATGCTGTAGGCAGGGGCCACGAGCAGTACTTC; clone_size: .; j_call: TRBJ2-7; d_call: .; cdr3_length: 16; v_call: TRBV4-1
cdr3_aa: CASSPLEGAGQPQHF; cdr3_nt: TGTGCCAGCTCACCCCTCGAGGGGGCGGGTCAGCCCCAGCATTTT; clone_size: .; j_call: TRBJ1-5; d_call: TRBD1; cdr3_length: 15; v_call: TRBV18
cdr3_aa: CASSFSDYEQYF; cdr3_nt: TGTGCCAGCAGCTTCTCGGACTACGAGCAGTACTTC; clone_size: .; j_call: TRBJ2-7; d_call: .; cdr3_length: 12; v_call: TRBV12-3/TRBV12-4
cdr3_aa: CASSPTGLWGHTEAFF; cdr3_nt: TGTGCCAGCAGTCCGACAGGGCTGTGGGGCCACACTGAAGCTTTCTTT; clone_size: once; j_call: TRBJ1-1; d_call: TRBD1; cdr3_length: 16; v_call: TRBV2
cdr3_aa: CASSSRREGAGETQYF; cdr3_nt: TGTGCCAGCAGCTCGCGCAGGGAGGGGGCAGGGGAGACCCAGTACTTC; clone_size: .; j_call: TRBJ2-5; d_call: .; cdr3_length: 16; v_call: TRBV21-1
cdr3_aa: CASSVGTGSYEQYF; cdr3_nt: TGTGCCAGCAGTGTCGGGACAGGGTCCTACGAGCAGTACTTC; clone_size: .; j_call: TRBJ2-7; d_call: TRBD1; cdr3_length: 14; v_call: TRBV25-1
cdr3_aa: CASKRGVDEKLFF; cdr3_nt: TGTGCCAGCAAGCGGGGGGTTGATGAAAAACTGTTTTTT; clone_size: .; j_call: TRBJ1-4; d_call: .; cdr3_length: 13; v_call: TRBV7-2
cdr3_aa: CASSLNGRASGRNQETQYF; cdr3_nt: TGTGCCAGCAGCTTAAACGGCAGGGCTAGCGGGAGGAACCAAGAGACCCAGTACTTC; clone_size: .; j_call: TRBJ2-5; d_call: TRBD2; cdr3_length: 19; v_call: TRBV7-3
cdr3_aa: CASSSTGGRNEQFF; cdr3_nt: TGTGCCAGCAGTTCCACAGGGGGGAGGAATGAGCAGTTCTTC; clone_size: .; j_call: TRBJ2-1; d_call: TRBD1; cdr3_length: 14; v_call: TRBV6-5
cdr3_aa: CAGRTDYGYTF; cdr3_nt: TGTGCCGGCCGGACAGACTATGGCTACACCTTC; clone_size: .; j_call: TRBJ1-2; d_call: .; cdr3_length: 11; v_call: TRBV28
cdr3_aa: CASSSFTGNEQFF; cdr3_nt: TGTGCCAGCAGCTCCTTCACCGGGAATGAGCAGTTCTTC; clone_size: few; j_call: TRBJ2-1; d_call: .; cdr3_length: 13; v_call: TRBV7-8
cdr3_aa: CASSQDRGGPVSNYGYTF; cdr3_nt: TGTGCCAGCAGCCAAGATCGGGGCGGTCCAGTATCTAACTATGGCTACACCTTC; clone_size: .; j_call: TRBJ1-2; d_call: .; cdr3_length: 18; v_call: TRBV4-2
cdr3_aa: CASSSRDSYGNTIYF; cdr3_nt: TGTGCCAGCAGTTCCCGGGACAGCTACGGAAACACCATATATTTT; clone_size: .; j_call: TRBJ1-3; d_call: TRBD1; cdr3_length: 15; v_call: TRBV28
cdr3_aa: CASSSGAWGSYGYTF; cdr3_nt: TGTGCCAGCAGCTCGGGAGCTTGGGGGTCCTATGGCTACACCTTC; clone_size: .; j_call: TRBJ1-2; d_call: .; cdr3_length: 15; v_call: TRBV6-5
cdr3_aa: CASSPLNQPQHF; cdr3_nt: TGTGCCAGCAGTCCCCTTAATCAGCCCCAGCATTTT; clone_size: .; j_call: TRBJ1-5; d_call: .; cdr3_length: 12; v_call: TRBV28
cdr3_aa: CASSQRMGTGELFF; cdr3_nt: TGTGCCAGCAGCCAAAGGATGGGAACCGGGGAGCTGTTTTTT; clone_size: .; j_call: TRBJ2-2; d_call: .; cdr3_length: 14; v_call: TRBV3-1/TRBV3-2
cdr3_aa: CATSDAQRAGELFF; cdr3_nt: TGTGCCACCAGTGACGCACAGAGGGCCGGGGAGCTGTTTTTT; clone_size: .; j_call: TRBJ2-2; d_call: .; cdr3_length: 14; v_call: TRBV24-1
cdr3_aa: CASSLGPEYQETQYF; cdr3_nt: TGTGCCAGCAGCTTAGGCCCAGAGTACCAAGAGACCCAGTACTTC; clone_size: .; j_call: TRBJ2-5; d_call: .; cdr3_length: 15; v_call: TRBV7-2
cdr3_aa: CASGLSLGLGLSGYGYTF; cdr3_nt: TGTGCTAGTGGTTTGTCCCTTGGATTAGGGCTTTCGGGGTATGGCTACACCTTC; clone_size: .; j_call: TRBJ1-2; d_call: .; cdr3_length: 18; v_call: TRBV12-5
cdr3_aa: CASIPETQYF; cdr3_nt: TGTGCCAGCATCCCGGAGACCCAGTACTTC; clone_size: .; j_call: TRBJ2-5; d_call: .; cdr3_length: 10; v_call: TRBV7-8
cdr3_aa: CASRLAGGRDEQFF; cdr3_nt: TGTGCCAGCAGACTAGCGGGGGGGCGCGATGAGCAGTTCTTC; clone_size: .; j_call: TRBJ2-1; d_call: TRBD2; cdr3_length: 14; v_call: TRBV6-5
cdr3_aa: CASSLSRGTGLLTYGYTF; cdr3_nt: TGTGCCAGCAGTTTATCAAGAGGGACCGGCCTCCTAACTTATGGCTACACCTTC; clone_size: once; j_call: TRBJ1-2; d_call: .; cdr3_length: 18; v_call: TRBV27
cdr3_aa: CASSESDSPLHF; cdr3_nt: TGCGCCAGCAGTGAGTCAGATTCACCCCTCCACTTT; clone_size: .; j_call: TRBJ1-6; d_call: .; cdr3_length: 12; v_call: TRBV10-1
cdr3_aa: CASSQGQVTSGNTGELFF; cdr3_nt: TGCGCCAGCAGCCAAGGACAGGTGACTAGCGGGAACACCGGGGAGCTGTTTTTT; clone_size: once; j_call: TRBJ2-2; d_call: TRBD2; cdr3_length: 18; v_call: TRBV5-1
cdr3_aa: CASSFYEQGDNEQFF; cdr3_nt: TGTGCCAGCAGTTTCTATGAACAGGGGGACAATGAGCAGTTCTTC; clone_size: .; j_call: TRBJ2-1; d_call: TRBD1; cdr3_length: 15; v_call: TRBV27
cdr3_aa: CASSPLDTIYF; cdr3_nt: TGTGCCAGCTCACCGTTAGACACCATATATTTT; clone_size: .; j_call: TRBJ1-3; d_call: .; cdr3_length: 11; v_call: TRBV18
cdr3_aa: CASTTGTPNSPLHF; cdr3_nt: TGTGCCAGCACCACCGGGACACCCAATTCACCCCTCCACTTT; clone_size: .; j_call: TRBJ1-6; d_call: .; cdr3_length: 14; v_call: TRBV28
cdr3_aa: CASSPLGQPSSGNTIYF; cdr3_nt: TGTGCCAGCTCACCATTAGGGCAGCCATCCTCTGGAAACACCATATATTTT; clone_size: .; j_call: TRBJ1-3; d_call: .; cdr3_length: 17; v_call: TRBV18
cdr3_aa: CASSLGQRGGLRYNEQFF; cdr3_nt: TGTGCCAGCAGCTTAGGGCAGCGGGGGGGCTTAAGGTACAATGAGCAGTTCTTC; clone_size: .; j_call: TRBJ2-1; d_call: TRBD2; cdr3_length: 18; v_call: TRBV7-2
cdr3_aa: CASSREFGESYNEQFF; cdr3_nt: TGTGCCAGCAGTAGGGAGTTCGGGGAGTCCTACAATGAGCAGTTCTTC; clone_size: .; j_call: TRBJ2-1; d_call: .; cdr3_length: 16; v_call: TRBV6-4
cdr3_aa: CASSYLGEDEQFF; cdr3_nt: TGTGCCAGCAGCTACCTGGGGGAGGATGAGCAGTTCTTC; clone_size: few; j_call: TRBJ2-1; d_call: .; cdr3_length: 13; v_call: TRBV7-9
cdr3_aa: CARSWRGGWPQHF; cdr3_nt: TGTGCCAGAAGCTGGCGCGGGGGTTGGCCCCAGCATTTT; clone_size: .; j_call: TRBJ1-5; d_call: .; cdr3_length: 13; v_call: TRBV5-3
cdr3_aa: CASSSNTDTQYF; cdr3_nt: TGTGCCAGCAGTTCCAACACAGATACGCAGTATTTT; clone_size: .; j_call: TRBJ2-3; d_call: .; cdr3_length: 12; v_call: TRBV12-3/TRBV12-4
cdr3_aa: CATSLGKVADRVFTEAFF; cdr3_nt: TGTGCCACCAGCCTAGGAAAGGTTGCGGACAGGGTTTTCACTGAAGCTTTCTTT; clone_size: .; j_call: TRBJ1-1; d_call: TRBD1; cdr3_length: 18; v_call: TRBV24-1
cdr3_aa: CATSEAGVNNEQFF; cdr3_nt: TGTGCCACCAGTGAGGCGGGGGTCAACAATGAGCAGTTCTTC; clone_size: .; j_call: TRBJ2-1; d_call: TRBD2; cdr3_length: 14; v_call: TRBV24-1
cdr3_aa: CASSLNRQGAGTGELFF; cdr3_nt: TGTGCCAGCAGCTTGAACCGACAGGGGGCTGGGACCGGGGAGCTGTTTTTT; clone_size: .; j_call: TRBJ2-2; d_call: TRBD1; cdr3_length: 17; v_call: TRBV7-2
cdr3_aa: CASSLSVNEQFF; cdr3_nt: TGTGCCAGCAGCTTGTCAGTAAATGAGCAGTTCTTC; clone_size: .; j_call: TRBJ2-1; d_call: .; cdr3_length: 12; v_call: TRBV11-3
cdr3_aa: CASSITRDSEQYF; cdr3_nt: TGTGCCAGCAGTATAACCCGGGACAGTGAGCAGTACTTC; clone_size: .; j_call: TRBJ2-7; d_call: TRBD1; cdr3_length: 13; v_call: TRBV2
cdr3_aa: CASSSRRKGTEAFF; cdr3_nt: TGTGCCAGCAGCTCCCGACGAAAGGGCACTGAAGCTTTCTTT; clone_size: .; j_call: TRBJ1-1; d_call: .; cdr3_length: 14; v_call: TRBV6-5
cdr3_aa: CASSKLDRGKGYTF; cdr3_nt: TGTGCCAGCAGTAAACTCGACAGGGGTAAAGGCTACACCTTC; clone_size: .; j_call: TRBJ1-2; d_call: TRBD1; cdr3_length: 14; v_call: TRBV6-5
cdr3_aa: CASSPARGNQPQHF; cdr3_nt: TGTGCCAGCAGCCCCGCCCGGGGCAATCAGCCCCAGCATTTT; clone_size: .; j_call: TRBJ1-5; d_call: .; cdr3_length: 14; v_call: TRBV7-2
cdr3_aa: CASPRGTF; cdr3_nt: TGCGCCAGCCCTCGCGGGACCTTC; clone_size: .; j_call: TRBJ1-2; d_call: .; cdr3_length: 8; v_call: TRBV10-1